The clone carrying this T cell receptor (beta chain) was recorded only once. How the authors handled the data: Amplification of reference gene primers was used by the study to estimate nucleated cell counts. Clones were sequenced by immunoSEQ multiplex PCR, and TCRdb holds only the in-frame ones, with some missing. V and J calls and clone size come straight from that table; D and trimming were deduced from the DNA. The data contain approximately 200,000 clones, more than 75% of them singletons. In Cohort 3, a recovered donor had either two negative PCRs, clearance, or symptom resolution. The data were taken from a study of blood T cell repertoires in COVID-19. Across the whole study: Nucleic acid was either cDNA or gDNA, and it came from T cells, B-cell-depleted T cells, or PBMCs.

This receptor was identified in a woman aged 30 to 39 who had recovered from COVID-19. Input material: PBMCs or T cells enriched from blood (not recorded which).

The CDR3 loop reads CASREGARTGGGYEQYF. CDR3 nucleotide sequence: TGTGCCAGCAGGGAGGGCGCTCGGACAGGGGGCGGGTACGAGCAGTACTTC. The rearrangement links TRBV7-6 to TRBJ2-7; TRBD1 matches 11 bases. The germline V gene has CDR1 SGHVS and CDR2 FNYEAQ. This CDR3 is built from 17 residues. The junction had 14 bases not matched to a gene; V was cut back by 6 bases and J by 4 bases.